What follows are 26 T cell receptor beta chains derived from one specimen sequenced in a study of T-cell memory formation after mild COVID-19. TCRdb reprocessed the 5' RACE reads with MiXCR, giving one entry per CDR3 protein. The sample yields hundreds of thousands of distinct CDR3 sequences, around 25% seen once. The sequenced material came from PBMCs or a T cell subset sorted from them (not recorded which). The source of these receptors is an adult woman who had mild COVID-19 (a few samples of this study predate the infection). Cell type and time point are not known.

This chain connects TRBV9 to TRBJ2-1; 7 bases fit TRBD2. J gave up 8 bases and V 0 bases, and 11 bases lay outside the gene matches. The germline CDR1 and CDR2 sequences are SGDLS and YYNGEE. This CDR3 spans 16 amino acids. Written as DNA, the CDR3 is TGTGCCAGCAGCGTAGCCCTGGCGGGGGAACTACATGAGCAGTTCTTC. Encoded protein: CASSVALAGELHEQFF.

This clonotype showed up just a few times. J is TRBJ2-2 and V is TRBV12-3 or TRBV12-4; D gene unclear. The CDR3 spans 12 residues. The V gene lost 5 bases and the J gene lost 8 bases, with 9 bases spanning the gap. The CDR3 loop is CASSPAVGELFF. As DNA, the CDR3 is TGTGCCAGCAGTCCGGCCGTTGGGGAGCTGTTTTTT.

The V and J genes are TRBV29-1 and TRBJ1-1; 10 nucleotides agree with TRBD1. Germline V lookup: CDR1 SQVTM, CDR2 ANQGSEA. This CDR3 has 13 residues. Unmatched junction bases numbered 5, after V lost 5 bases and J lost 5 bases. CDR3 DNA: TGCAGCGTTAAAAGGACAGGGGGGACTGAAGCTTTCTTT. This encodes CSVKRTGGTEAFF.

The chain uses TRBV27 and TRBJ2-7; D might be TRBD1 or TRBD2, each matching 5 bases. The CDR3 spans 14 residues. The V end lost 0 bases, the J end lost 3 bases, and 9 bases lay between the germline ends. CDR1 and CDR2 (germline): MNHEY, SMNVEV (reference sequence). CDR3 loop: CASSLSRGRYEQYF. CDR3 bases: TGTGCCAGCAGTTTATCTCGGGGACGCTACGAGCAGTACTTC.

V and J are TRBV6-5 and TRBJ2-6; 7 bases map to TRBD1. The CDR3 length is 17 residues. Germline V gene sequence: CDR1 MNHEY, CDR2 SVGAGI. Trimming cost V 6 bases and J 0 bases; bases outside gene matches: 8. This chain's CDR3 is CASSRQGHYSGANVLTF. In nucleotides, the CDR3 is TGTGCCAGCAGCCGACAGGGCCATTACTCTGGGGCCAACGTCCTGACTTTC.

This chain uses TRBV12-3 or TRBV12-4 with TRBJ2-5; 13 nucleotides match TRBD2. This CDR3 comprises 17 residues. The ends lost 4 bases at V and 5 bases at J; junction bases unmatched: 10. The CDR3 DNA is TGTGCCAGCAGTTCCCGTACTAGCGGGGGGGCCTTTGAGACCCAGTACTTC. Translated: CASSSRTSGGAFETQYF.

CDR3 amino acids: CASRPGTGRNEKLFF. CDR3 DNA: TGTGCCAGCAGGCCAGGGACAGGGAGAAATGAAAAACTGTTTTTT. The V and J genes are TRBV6-5 and TRBJ1-4, with 9 bases fitting TRBD1. The CDR3 spans 15 residues. V dropped 6 bases and J dropped 5; count of bases not matched to a gene: 7. The germline CDR1 and CDR2 sequences are MNHEY and SVGAGI.

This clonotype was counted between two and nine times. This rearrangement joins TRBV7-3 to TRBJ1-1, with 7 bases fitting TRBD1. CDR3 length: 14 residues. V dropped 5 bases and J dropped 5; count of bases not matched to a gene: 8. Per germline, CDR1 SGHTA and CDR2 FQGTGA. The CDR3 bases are TGTGCCAGCAGCCCAGAACAGGGGAGTACTGAAGCTTTCTTT. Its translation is CASSPEQGSTEAFF.

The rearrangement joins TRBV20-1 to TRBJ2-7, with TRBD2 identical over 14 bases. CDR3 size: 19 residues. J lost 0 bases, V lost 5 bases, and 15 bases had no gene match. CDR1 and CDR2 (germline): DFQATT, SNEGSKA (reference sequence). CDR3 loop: CSADGLAGGPETSSYEQYF. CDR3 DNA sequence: TGCAGTGCTGATGGACTAGCGGGGGGACCGGAAACGAGCTCCTACGAGCAGTACTTC.

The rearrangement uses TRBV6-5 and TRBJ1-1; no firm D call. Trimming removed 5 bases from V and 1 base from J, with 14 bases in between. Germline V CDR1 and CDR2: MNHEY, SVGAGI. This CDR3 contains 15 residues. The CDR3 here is CASSPRPNGNTEAFF. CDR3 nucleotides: TGTGCCAGCAGTCCCCGACCGAACGGGAACACTGAAGCTTTCTTT.

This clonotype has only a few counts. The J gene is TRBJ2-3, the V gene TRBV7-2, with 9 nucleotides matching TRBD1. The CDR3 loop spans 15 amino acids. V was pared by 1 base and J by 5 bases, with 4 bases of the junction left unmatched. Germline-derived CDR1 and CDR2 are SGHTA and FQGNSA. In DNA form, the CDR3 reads TGTGCCAGCAGCTTAGGGGACAGGGAGATAGATACGCAGTATTTT. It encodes CASSLGDREIDTQYF.

CDR3 region: CSAKPLGQPFSYEQYF. In nucleotides, the CDR3 is TGCAGTGCAAAGCCATTGGGACAGCCTTTTTCCTACGAGCAGTACTTC. The rearrangement links TRBV20-1 to TRBJ2-7; 7 nucleotides line up with TRBD1. V shed 6 bases, J shed 1 base, and the junction held 15 bases outside the gene matches. This CDR3 contains 16 residues. In germline, CDR1 is DFQATT, CDR2 SNEGSKA (reference sequence).

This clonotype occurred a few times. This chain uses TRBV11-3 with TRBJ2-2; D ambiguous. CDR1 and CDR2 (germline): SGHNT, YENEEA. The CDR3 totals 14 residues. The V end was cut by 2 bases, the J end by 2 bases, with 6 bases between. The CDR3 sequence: CASSLWANTGELFF. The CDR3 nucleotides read TGTGCCAGCAGCTTATGGGCCAACACCGGGGAGCTGTTTTTT.

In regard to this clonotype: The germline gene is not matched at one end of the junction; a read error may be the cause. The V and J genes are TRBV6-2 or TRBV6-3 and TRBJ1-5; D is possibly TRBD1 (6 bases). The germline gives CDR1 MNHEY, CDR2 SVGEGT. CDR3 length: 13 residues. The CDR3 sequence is CASNYRASQPQHF. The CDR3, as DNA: TGTGCCAGCAATTACAGGGCTAGCCAGCCCCAGCATTTT.

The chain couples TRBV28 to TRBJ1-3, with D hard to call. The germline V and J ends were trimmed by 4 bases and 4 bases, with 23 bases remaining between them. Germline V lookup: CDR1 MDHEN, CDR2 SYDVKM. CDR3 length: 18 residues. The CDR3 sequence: CASSWTHLTRWSGNTIYF. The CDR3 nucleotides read TGTGCCAGCAGTTGGACCCACCTGACAAGATGGTCGGGAAACACCATATATTTT.

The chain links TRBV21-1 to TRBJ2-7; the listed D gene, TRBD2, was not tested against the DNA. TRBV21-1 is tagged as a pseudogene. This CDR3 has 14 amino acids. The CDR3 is CASSRPGLADEQYF. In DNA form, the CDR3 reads TGTGCCAGCAGCAGGCCGGGACTAGCGGACGAGCAGTACTTC.

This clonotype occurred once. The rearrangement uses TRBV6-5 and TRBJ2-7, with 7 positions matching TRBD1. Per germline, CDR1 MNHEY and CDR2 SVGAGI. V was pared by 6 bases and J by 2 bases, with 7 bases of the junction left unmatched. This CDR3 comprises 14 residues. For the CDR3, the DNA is TGTGCCAGCAGGGGGACAGCTCCTGCCTACGAGCAGTACTTC. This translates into CASRGTAPAYEQYF.

This chain's CDR3 is CASSFKYGGLAGETDTQYF. CDR3 DNA: TGTGCCAGCAGCTTTAAATACGGCGGACTAGCGGGGGAGACAGATACGCAGTATTTT. The V gene is TRBV7-8, the J gene TRBJ2-3, with TRBD2 matching 13 bases. Losses at the gene ends were 3 bases for V and 3 bases for J; bases not matched to a gene: 12. The CDR3 spans 19 residues. The germline CDR1 and CDR2 sequences are SGHVS and FQNEAQ.

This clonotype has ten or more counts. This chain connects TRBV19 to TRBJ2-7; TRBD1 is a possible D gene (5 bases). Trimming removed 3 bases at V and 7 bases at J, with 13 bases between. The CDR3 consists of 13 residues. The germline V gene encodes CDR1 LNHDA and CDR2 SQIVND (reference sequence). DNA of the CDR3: TGTGCCAGTAGTATTCAGGGTCGAAGGGAGCAGTACTTC. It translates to CASSIQGRREQYF.

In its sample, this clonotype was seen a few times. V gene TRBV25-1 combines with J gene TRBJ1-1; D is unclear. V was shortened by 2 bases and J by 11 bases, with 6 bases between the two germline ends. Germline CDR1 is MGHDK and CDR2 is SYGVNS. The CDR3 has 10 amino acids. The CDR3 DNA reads TGTGCCAGCAGTGAAGGGCCGGCTTTCTTT. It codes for CASSEGPAFF.

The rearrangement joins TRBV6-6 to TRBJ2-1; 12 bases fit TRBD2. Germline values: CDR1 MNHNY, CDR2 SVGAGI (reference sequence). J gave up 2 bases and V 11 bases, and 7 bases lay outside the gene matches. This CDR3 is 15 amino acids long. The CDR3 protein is CARGASGRAYNEQFF. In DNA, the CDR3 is TGTGCCCGTGGCGCTAGCGGGAGGGCCTACAATGAGCAGTTCTTC.

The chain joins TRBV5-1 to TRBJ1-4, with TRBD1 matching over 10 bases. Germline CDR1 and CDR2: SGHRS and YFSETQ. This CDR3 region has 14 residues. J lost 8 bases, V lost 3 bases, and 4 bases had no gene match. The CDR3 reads CASSWTGGEEKLFF. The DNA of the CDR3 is TGCGCCAGCAGCTGGACAGGGGGTGAAGAAAAACTGTTTTTT.

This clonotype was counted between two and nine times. The DNA for the CDR3 is TGTGCCACCAGCAGAGAAGCCCCCGGGACCGCGGAGACCCAGTACTTC. It specifies CATSREAPGTAETQYF. The chain employs TRBV15 and TRBJ2-5; D may match TRBD1 or TRBD2 (5 bases each). Germline values: CDR1 LNHNV, CDR2 YYDKDF (reference sequence). V was clipped by 0 bases and J by 5 bases, with 16 bases between them. This CDR3 contains 16 residues.

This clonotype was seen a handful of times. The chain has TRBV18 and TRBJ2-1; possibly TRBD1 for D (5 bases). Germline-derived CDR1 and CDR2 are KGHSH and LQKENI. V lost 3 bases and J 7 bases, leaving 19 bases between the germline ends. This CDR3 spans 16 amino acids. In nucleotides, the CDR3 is TGTGCCAGCTCACCGGTTTTGGCAGGGAATCGGAATGAGCAGTTCTTC. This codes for CASSPVLAGNRNEQFF.

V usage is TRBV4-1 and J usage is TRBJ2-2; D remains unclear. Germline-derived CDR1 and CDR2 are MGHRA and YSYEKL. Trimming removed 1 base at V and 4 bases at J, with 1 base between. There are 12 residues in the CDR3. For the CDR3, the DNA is TGCGCCAGCAGCCAAGTCACCGGGGAGCTGTTTTTT. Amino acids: CASSQVTGELFF.

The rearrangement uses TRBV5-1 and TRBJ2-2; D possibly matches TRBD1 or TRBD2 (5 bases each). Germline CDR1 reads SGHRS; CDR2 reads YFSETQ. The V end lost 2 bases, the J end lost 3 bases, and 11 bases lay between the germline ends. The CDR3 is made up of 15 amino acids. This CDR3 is CASSFSGADTGELFF. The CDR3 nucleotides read TGCGCCAGCAGCTTTTCCGGGGCGGACACCGGGGAGCTGTTTTTT. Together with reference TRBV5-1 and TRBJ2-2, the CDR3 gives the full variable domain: KAGVTQTPRYLIKTRGQQVTLSCSPISGHRSVSWYQQTPGQGLQFLFEYFSETQRNKGNFPGRFSGRQFSNSRSEMNVSTLELGDSALYLCASSFSGADTGELFFGEGSRLTVL.